This entry features one T cell receptor beta chain sequence. Its antigen is currently not known. Base qualities are not recorded, but no much larger clone differs from it by a single base. Collaborating institutions collected whole blood in K2EDTA tubes following their own protocols. For TCRbeta analysis, collaborators shipped samples as frozen whole blood, isolated PBMCs, or DNA extracted from either of those sample types. The immunoSEQ Assay, a bias-controlled multiplex PCR, was used to amplify TCRbeta CDR3 regions from genomic DNA. For the original study's pipeline: The number of nucleated cells in each sample was estimated from the amplification of reference gene primers within the assay. Sequence reads were collapsed and filtered to measure the absolute abundance of every unique TCRbeta CDR3 rearrangement. For each sample, productive Simpson clonality was calculated as the square root of Simpson's diversity index over productive rearrangements. This is the immuneACCESS table as TCRdb keeps it, with only in-frame sequences that have V and J called. A part of the clones is gone; compared with another copy, unresolved V genes explain less than half, and the rest is unexplained. That table supplies the V and J calls and clone size; D and trimming were determined from the DNA. The sample data list 230,000 or so clones, and 83% of these were observed just once. The biggest ten clones account for around 8.1% of the sample.

This entry belongs to a study of blood T cell repertoires in COVID-19 (dated by TCRdb to about 2020). Looking at the study overall: Collaborator samples came from the United States, Italy and Spain and covered acute and convalescent phases of COVID-19. The prospective study material was composed of cDNA or gDNA derived from T cells, B-cell-depleted T cells, or PBMCs. The repertoires were made available in a free public database intended to serve as a resource for research on the immune response to SARS-CoV-2. Nearly every sample came with metadata listing a de-identified subject ID, COVID-19 status, age in years and sex. Samples came from the ongoing ImmuneRACE study (first 160 participants) plus 1,254 subjects from 6 global collaborators. Deeply sampled blood TCRbeta repertoires from subjects exposed to, actively infected with, or recovered from COVID-19 were included in the dataset. Where available, HLA class I and class II types were obtained from metadata supplied by the sample provider rather than from assay-based typing. The investigation overall reported the following: The quantity of clinical and demographic metadata differed by source and by participant and was supplied without curation.

A distance of 14 bases separates the germline ends of V and J, which lose 0 bases and 7 bases respectively. Including cysteine and phenylalanine, the CDR3 has 15 amino acids. The kept DNA is CDR3 alone, 45 bases in frame from the first base. The germline V gene gives CDR1 as LGHNA and CDR2 as YSLEER. The sequencing input was peripheral blood. Here the chain combines TRBV4-3 and TRBJ2-3; TRBD2 is a possible D gene, resting on 5 matching bases. This TCR was recovered from a man aged 40-50 years with active or convalescent COVID-19. The CDR3 amino acid sequence is: CASSQEFRGPNTQYF. The DNA reads as follows: TGCGCCAGCAGCCAAGAATTTCGCGGGCCCAATACGCAGTATTTT.